This T cell receptor beta chain came from a study of low-dose radiotherapy and immunotherapy resistance in tumors. Across the whole study: Those assigned to Cohort 2 were treated with 1 Gy per fraction every two weeks (13 Gy in total over 26 weeks).

From germline, CDR1 is LGHDT and CDR2 YNNKEL (reference sequence). CDR3 length: 15 residues. Trimming stripped 1 base from V and 5 bases from J, with 13 bases between. This clonotype was seen at least ten times. The time point was: before trial treatment. TRAV- and TRBV-specific primers were used for first-strand cDNA, which covered alpha and beta chains. TCR amplification ran roughly 21 PCR cycles using constant-region and V-primer adapter primers. TCRdb fed the reads into MiXCR, producing one record per CDR3 protein. The sample records 85,000 to 95,000 distinct CDR3 sequences, more than 7.5% being singletons.

The sample consisted of PBMCs, taken before treatment. The chain couples TRBV3-1 to TRBJ2-3; TRBD2 might be the D (6 bases). The clonotype comes from a male donor with prostate cancer. CDR3 coding DNA: TGTGCCAGCAGCCAAGGATCTACGCGGGGAGATACGCAGTATTTT. Amino acids: CASSQGSTRGDTQYF.